This entry lists 26 T cell receptor beta chains sequenced from one sample in a study of cytomegalovirus exposure and HLA in healthy donors (dated 2017 in TCRdb). The library was made by the immunoSEQ multiplex PCR assay. Sourced from immuneACCESS, this table was stored by TCRdb with only in-frame sequences that have V and J called. A share of the clones is absent; for the studies checked, an unresolved V gene accounts for under half, and the remainder has no known explanation. The sample table lists around 60,000 clones, 92% of them with a count of one. The top ten hold 1% to 1.5% of the sample. The sequenced sample consisted of PBMCs. These receptor sequences come from a woman aged 18-29 years in good health and CMV-seronegative.

The chain couples TRBV5-1 to TRBJ2-2; no definite D call. The CDR3 sequence is 16 residues long. The V end lost 4 bases, the J end lost 5 bases, and 18 bases lay between the germline ends. From germline, CDR1 is SGHRS and CDR2 YFSETQ. The CDR3 sequence is CASSHLRKEDTGELFF. The CDR3 nucleotides read TGCGCCAGCAGCCACCTAAGGAAAGAGGATACCGGGGAGCTGTTTTTT.

This clone appeared a few times. The CDR3 coding sequence is TGTGCCAGCAGCTCAGAGGCGCCCCCTGAAGCTTTCTTT. Encoded protein: CASSSEAPPEAFF. The chain joins TRBV7-9 to TRBJ1-1; D not resolved. V gave up 4 bases and J gave up 6 bases, with 12 bases separating them. The CDR3 consists of 13 residues. The germline V gene encodes CDR1 SEHNR and CDR2 FQNEAQ (reference sequence). Filled out from reference TRBV7-9 and TRBJ1-1, the complete variable domain reads DTGVSQNPRHKITKRGQNVTFRCDPISEHNRLYWYRQTLGQGPEFLTYFQNEAQLEKSRLLSDRFSAERPKGSFSTLEIQRTEQGDSAMYLCASSSEAPPEAFFGQGTRLTVV.

This sequence joins TRBV2 and TRBJ1-5; D ambiguous. Germline V lookup: CDR1 SNHLY, CDR2 FYNNEI. V lost 4 bases to trimming and J lost 0 bases, with 10 bases between them. This CDR3 spans 15 amino acids. The CDR3 DNA reads TGTGCCAGCAGTGCGGAGGGATTTAGCAATCAGCCCCAGCATTTT. Its protein is CASSAEGFSNQPQHF.

The rearrangement joins TRBV4-1 to TRBJ2-3; 15 bases line up with TRBD2. There are 19 residues in the CDR3. The J segment lost 4 bases and the V segment lost 4 bases, leaving 12 bases of the junction unmatched. The V gene's germline CDR1 is MGHRA and CDR2 YSYEKL. For the CDR3, the DNA is TGCGCCAGCAGCCGAACAGATTCTGGACTAGCGGGAGGGGCAGATACGCAGTATTTT. It specifies CASSRTDSGLAGGADTQYF.

The rearrangement joins TRBV28 to TRBJ2-5, with 11 bases lining up with TRBD1. The CDR3 covers 14 residues. Germline CDR1 and CDR2: MDHEN and SYDVKM. V lost 8 bases to trimming and J lost 4 bases; unmatched junction nucleotides: 6. The CDR3 nucleotides read TGTGCCAGCGGGACAGGGGGAACTGGAGAGACCCAGTACTTC. Protein sequence: CASGTGGTGETQYF.

The rearrangement links TRBV7-8 to TRBJ1-5; D remains ambiguous. The V and J ends lost 5 bases and 4 bases respectively, with 15 bases between them. Germline-derived CDR1 and CDR2 are SGHVS and FQNEAQ. CDR3 length: 15 amino acids. The CDR3 DNA reads as TGTGCCAGCAGCGCGGACGGCGGGGAGAATCAGCCCCAGCATTTT. Amino acid sequence: CASSADGGENQPQHF.

The gene calls are TRBV28 and TRBJ2-7; 8 bases map to TRBD1. The CDR3 sequence is 15 residues long. Looked up from germline, CDR1 is MDHEN and CDR2 is SYDVKM. The junction had 7 bases not matched to a gene; V was cut back by 2 bases and J by 4 bases. The CDR3, as DNA: TGTGCCAGCAGTTTACAGGACAGGGATCGGTACGAGCAGTACTTC. Protein product: CASSLQDRDRYEQYF.

The gene calls are TRBV28 and TRBJ1-5, with 9 bases fitting TRBD1. The CDR3 sequence is 19 residues long. From germline, CDR1 is MDHEN and CDR2 SYDVKM. Trimming took 5 bases from V and 0 from J; bases not matched to a gene: 14. The CDR3 DNA sequence: TGTGCCAGCAGTGATACCGGGACAGGGAAGGGTTATAGCAATCAGCCCCAGCATTTT. Translation gives CASSDTGTGKGYSNQPQHF.

The V call is TRBV28, the J call TRBJ2-1; TRBD2 matches 8 bases. The CDR3 is 15 residues long. V shed 3 bases and J 6 bases; nucleotides not matched to a gene: 7. In germline, CDR1 is MDHEN, CDR2 SYDVKM. The DNA for the CDR3 is TGTGCCAGCAGTTTGGATTCGAGCGGGAGCAATGAGCAGTTCTTC. Translated, it gives CASSLDSSGSNEQFF.

The chain joins TRBV7-6 to TRBJ2-5, with D hard to call. Per the germline V gene, CDR1 is SGHVS and CDR2 is FNYEAQ. Deletions cut 5 bases from V and 2 bases from J, with 12 bases between. The CDR3 contains 14 residues. CDR3 sequence (DNA): TGTGCCAGCAGCCCTCGAGTCGGTCAAGAGACCCAGTACTTC. This sequence encodes CASSPRVGQETQYF.

The genes are TRBV5-1 and TRBJ2-3; TRBD1 agrees at 9 bases. V gave up 4 bases and J gave up 6 bases; unmatched junction bases: 6. The CDR3 runs to 14 residues. CDR1 is SGHRS, CDR2 YFSETQ, per germline. The CDR3 loop is CASSKGQGGDTQYF. The CDR3 DNA follows: TGCGCCAGCAGCAAGGGACAGGGAGGGGATACGCAGTATTTT. Combining the CDR3 with reference TRBV5-1 and TRBJ2-3 gives the whole variable domain KAGVTQTPRYLIKTRGQQVTLSCSPISGHRSVSWYQQTPGQGLQFLFEYFSETQRNKGNFPGRFSGRQFSNSRSEMNVSTLELGDSALYLCASSKGQGGDTQYFGPGTRLTVL.

The chain couples TRBV9 to TRBJ2-4; 11 positions match TRBD2. The CDR3 extends over 15 amino acids. Trimming removed 3 bases from V and 9 bases from J; junction bases left unmatched: 8. CDR1 and CDR2 from the germline V gene are SGDLS and YYNGEE. CDR3 protein: CASSAETSGDSIQYF. The CDR3, as DNA: TGTGCCAGCAGCGCCGAGACTAGCGGGGACAGCATTCAGTACTTC. The full variable domain, completed using reference TRBV9 and TRBJ2-4, is DSGVTQTPKHLITATGQRVTLRCSPRSGDLSVYWYQQSLDQGLQFLIQYYNGEERAKGNILERFSAQQFPDLHSELNLSSLELGDSALYFCASSAETSGDSIQYFGAGTRLSVL.

The J gene is TRBJ1-5, the V gene TRBV18, with 8 bases aligning to TRBD1. J lost 6 bases, V lost 3 bases, and 7 bases had no gene match. The CDR3 spans 15 residues. Germline V gives CDR1 KGHSH, CDR2 LQKENI. The CDR3 DNA is TGTGCCAGCTCACCTACGACAGGGGTGGCTCAGCCCCAGCATTTT. Its translation is CASSPTTGVAQPQHF.

The chain is built from TRBV7-3 and TRBJ1-5; 9 bases agree with TRBD1. V was clipped by 4 bases and J by 1 base; unmatched bases: 8. This CDR3 is 17 amino acids long. The germline V gene encodes CDR1 SGHTA and CDR2 FQGTGA. The CDR3 here is CASSCRDRVMSNQPQHF. As DNA, the CDR3 is TGTGCCAGCAGCTGCCGGGACAGGGTCATGAGCAATCAGCCCCAGCATTTT.

The gene calls are TRBV5-6 and TRBJ2-7, with D tentatively TRBD2 (5 bases). The CDR3 covers 17 residues. CDR1 SGHDT and CDR2 YYEEEE come from the germline V gene. V dropped 4 bases and J dropped 6 bases, with 26 bases sitting between them. In DNA form, the CDR3 reads TGTGCCAGCAGCCAAGAGACGGGAACCTACGTTGTGGGCGAGCAGTACTTC. Translating gives CASSQETGTYVVGEQYF.

V and J are TRBV5-1 and TRBJ2-1, with D perhaps TRBD1 (5 bases). This CDR3 contains 14 residues. Germline CDR1 reads SGHRS; CDR2 reads YFSETQ. Between the trimmed V and J ends, which lost 1 base and 5 bases, there was a span of 10 bases. The CDR3 DNA reads as TGCGCCAGCAGCTTGCCCAGGGTTGACAATGAGCAGTTCTTC. It yields the protein CASSLPRVDNEQFF.

This chain links TRBV5-1 with TRBJ1-1; D is unclear. CDR3 length equals 14 residues. Germline-derived CDR1 and CDR2 are SGHRS and YFSETQ. V lost 0 bases to trimming and J lost 5 bases, with 11 bases between them. CDR3 residues: CASSLDLGSTEAFF. The DNA for the CDR3 is TGCGCCAGCAGCTTGGATCTCGGTTCTACTGAAGCTTTCTTT.

This clone occurred a few times. A junction boundary mismatches the germline segment, possibly from a read error. CDR3 coding DNA: TGTGCCAGCAGCTTGTTCGGACAAAGCAGTCAGCCCCAGCATTTT. It codes for CASSLFGQSSQPQHF. The chain combines TRBV5-5 with TRBJ1-5; D perhaps matches TRBD1 (5 bases). Germline CDR1 reads SGHKS; CDR2 reads YYEKEE (reference sequence). The CDR3 totals 15 residues.

The chain links TRBV7-6 to TRBJ2-7; TRBD2 might be the D (5 bases). The V gene's germline CDR1 is SGHVS and CDR2 FNYEAQ. Trimming removed 1 base at V and 5 bases at J, with 9 bases between. This CDR3 is 13 amino acids long. The CDR3 reads CASSLGPGDEQYF. In DNA form, the CDR3 reads TGTGCCAGCAGCTTAGGACCCGGGGACGAGCAGTACTTC.

The gene calls are TRBV7-9 and TRBJ1-4, with 7 bases aligning to TRBD1. The V and J ends lost 7 bases and 8 bases, in that order; junction bases with no gene match: 10. CDR1 is SEHNR, CDR2 FQNEAQ, per germline (reference sequence). This CDR3 spans 14 amino acids. The CDR3: CASTEGAGPEKLFF. The DNA of the CDR3 is TGTGCCAGCACCGAGGGGGCAGGCCCCGAAAAACTGTTTTTT.

The count of this clone is one. The rearrangement links TRBV9 to TRBJ1-6; D is unclear. V was shortened by 4 bases and J by 2 bases, with 10 bases between the two germline ends. Germline CDR1 is SGDLS and CDR2 is YYNGEE. The CDR3 sequence is 15 residues long. The CDR3 bases are TGTGCCAGCAGCCGAGGGAGTGCCTATAATTCACCCCTCCACTTT. It translates to CASSRGSAYNSPLHF.

The gene calls are TRBV4-1 and TRBJ2-1, with 8 bases matching TRBD2. This CDR3 has 15 residues. Trimming took 4 bases from V and 12 from J; bases not matched to a gene: 14. CDR1 and CDR2 (germline): MGHRA, YSYEKL. In DNA, the CDR3 is TGCGCCAGCAGCCTCGTGACTAGCGTTAGGGATCGGCAGTTCTTC. It encodes CASSLVTSVRDRQFF.

V usage is TRBV29-1 and J usage is TRBJ2-7, with D perhaps TRBD1 (6 bases). V lost 6 bases to trimming and J lost 3 bases, with 21 bases between them. The CDR3 sequence is 15 residues long. CDR1 and CDR2 (germline): SQVTM, ANQGSEA. This chain's CDR3 is CSVAPPRGEVYEQYF. The CDR3 DNA sequence: TGCAGCGTAGCCCCCCCCAGGGGCGAGGTCTACGAGCAGTACTTC.

This chain connects TRBV19 to TRBJ1-3; D ambiguous. The CDR3 loop spans 13 amino acids. Germline V gene data show CDR1 as LNHDA and CDR2 as SQIVND (reference sequence). With 7 bases removed from V and 0 bases from J, the gap between germline ends came to 7 bases. CDR3 sequence reads: CASTWSSGNTIYF. The CDR3 DNA reads TGTGCCAGTACTTGGAGCTCTGGAAACACCATATATTTT.

This rearrangement joins TRBV6-9 to TRBJ1-3, with 7 bases that match TRBD1. This CDR3 is 16 amino acids long. CDR1 is MNHGY, CDR2 SVAAGI, per germline. Losses at the gene ends were 5 bases for V and 0 bases for J; bases not matched to a gene: 7. The CDR3 sequence is CASSPGQTSSGNTIYF. The CDR3 coding sequence is TGTGCCAGCAGTCCGGGACAGACCTCCTCTGGAAACACCATATATTTT.

The chain recombines TRBV9 with TRBJ1-4, with D tentatively TRBD1 (6 bases). Trimming cost V 3 bases and J 3 bases, with 15 bases left between them. The CDR3 has 16 amino acids. The germline V gene encodes CDR1 SGDLS and CDR2 YYNGEE. CDR3 protein: CASSARGGGANEKLFF. The CDR3 DNA sequence: TGTGCCAGCAGCGCCCGGGGAGGGGGGGCTAATGAAAAACTGTTTTTT. Together with reference TRBV9 and TRBJ1-4, the CDR3 gives the full variable domain: DSGVTQTPKHLITATGQRVTLRCSPRSGDLSVYWYQQSLDQGLQFLIQYYNGEERAKGNILERFSAQQFPDLHSELNLSSLELGDSALYFCASSARGGGANEKLFFGSGTQLSVL.